This TCR beta chain was captured by sequencing in a study of human T cells and chemical hapten exposure. This sample's time point: pre-sensitization, week 0. The treatment is: therapeutic diphenylcyclopropenone sensitization with weekly scalp DPC. Someone pulled total RNA out of unfractionated whole blood. A note on this clonotype: The target antigen is unknown.

Findings of the study overall: PT1 expanded TCR counts and patch test score were linked, and their correlation was positive. Compared with pre-sensitization or healthy control sets, expanded TCRs clustered more.

The CDR3 length is 15 residues. Trimming pared 5 bases from V and 7 bases from J, leaving 15 bases between. Germline V gives CDR1 SNHLY, CDR2 FYNNEI. Using its own MiXCR run on the RACE reads, TCRdb lists one record per CDR3 protein. The table shows tens of thousands of distinct CDR3 sequences, with about 9.6% occurring only once. This receptor was obtained from a woman in her 30s with alopecia areata. Some clones in this sample may be carry-over from other donors' samples. The input for sequencing was whole blood, taken in connection with sensitization to the hapten diphenylcyclopropenone (DPC). This chain uses TRBV2 with TRBJ1-6; a weak D match, TRBD1 (6 bases). CDR3 protein: CASSPRQAENSPLHF. The CDR3 region has the DNA TGTGCCAGCAGTCCAAGACAGGCCGAAAATTCACCCCTCCACTTT.